This T cell receptor (beta chain) was profiled in a study of T cell responses to AZD1222 COVID-19 vaccine. Concerning this clone: Its target is not known.

The V gene's germline CDR1 is SGDLS and CDR2 YYNGEE. Deletions cut 4 bases from V and 1 base from J, with 9 bases between. The CDR3 loop spans 13 amino acids. TCRdb keeps only in-frame clones here, not all; method: immunoSEQ multiplex PCR. The sample contains about 97,000 clones, around nine tenths of which appear only once. Study results and caveats: Spike-specific TCR breadth and depth were elevated following two AZD1222 doses.

This TCR was sampled from an adult in good health. This chain uses TRBV9 with TRBJ2-7; D unresolved. The source was peripheral blood, collected on day 0 of AZD1222 vaccination. CDR3 nucleotide sequence: TGTGCCAGCAGCCCCGGGTTTTCCTACGAGCAGTACTTC. This gives the protein CASSPGFSYEQYF.